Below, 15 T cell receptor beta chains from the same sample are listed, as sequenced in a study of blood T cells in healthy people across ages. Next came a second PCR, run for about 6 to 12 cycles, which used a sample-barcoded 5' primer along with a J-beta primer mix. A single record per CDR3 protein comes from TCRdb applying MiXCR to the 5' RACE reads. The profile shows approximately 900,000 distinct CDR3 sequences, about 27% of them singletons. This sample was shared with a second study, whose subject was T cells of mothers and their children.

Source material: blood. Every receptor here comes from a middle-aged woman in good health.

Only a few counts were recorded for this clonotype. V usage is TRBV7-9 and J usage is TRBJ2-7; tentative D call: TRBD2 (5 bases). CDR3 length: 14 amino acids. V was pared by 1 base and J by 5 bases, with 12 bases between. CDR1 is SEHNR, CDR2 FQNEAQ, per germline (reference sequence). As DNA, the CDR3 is TGTGCCAGCAGCTTAGGCATAGGAGGTCACGAGCAGTACTTC. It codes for CASSLGIGGHEQYF.

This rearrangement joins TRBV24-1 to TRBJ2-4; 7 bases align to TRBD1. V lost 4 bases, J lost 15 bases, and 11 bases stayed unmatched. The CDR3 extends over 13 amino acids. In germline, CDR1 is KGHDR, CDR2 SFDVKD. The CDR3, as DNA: TGTGCCACCAGTGAAACCACCGGGACAGATTTGTACTTC. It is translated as CATSETTGTDLYF.

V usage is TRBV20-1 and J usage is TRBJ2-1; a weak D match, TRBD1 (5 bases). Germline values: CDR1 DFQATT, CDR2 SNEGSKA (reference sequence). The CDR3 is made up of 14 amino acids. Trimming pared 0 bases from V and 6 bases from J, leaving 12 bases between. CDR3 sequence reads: CSARDPRGFNEQFF. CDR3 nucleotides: TGCAGTGCTAGAGATCCTAGGGGATTCAATGAGCAGTTCTTC.

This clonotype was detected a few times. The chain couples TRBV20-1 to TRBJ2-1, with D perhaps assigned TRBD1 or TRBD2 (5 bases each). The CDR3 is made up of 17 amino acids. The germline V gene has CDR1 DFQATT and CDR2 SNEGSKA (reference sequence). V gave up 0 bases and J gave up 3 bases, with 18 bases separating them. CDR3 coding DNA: TGCAGTGCTAGAGAACCTGGGGGATTAGACAGCTACAATGAGCAGTTCTTC. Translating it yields CSAREPGGLDSYNEQFF.

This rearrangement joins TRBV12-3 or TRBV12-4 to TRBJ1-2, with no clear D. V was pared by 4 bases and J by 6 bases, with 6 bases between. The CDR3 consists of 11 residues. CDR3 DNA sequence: TGTGCCAGCAGTTCTTTGGATGGCTACACCTTC. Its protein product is CASSSLDGYTF.

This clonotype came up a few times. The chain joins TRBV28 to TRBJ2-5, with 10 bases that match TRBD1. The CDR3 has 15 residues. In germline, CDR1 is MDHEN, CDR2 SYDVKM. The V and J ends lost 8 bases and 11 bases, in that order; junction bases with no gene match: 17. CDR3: CASCRGGTGVGEQYF. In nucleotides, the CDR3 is TGTGCCAGCTGCCGAGGAGGGACAGGGGTAGGGGAGCAGTACTTC. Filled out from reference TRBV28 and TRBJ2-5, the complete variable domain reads DVKVTQSSRYLVKRTGEKVFLECVQDMDHENMFWYRQDPGLGLRLIYFSYDVKMKEKGDIPEGYSVSREKKERFSLILESASTNQTSMYLCASCRGGTGVGEQYFGPGTRLLVL.

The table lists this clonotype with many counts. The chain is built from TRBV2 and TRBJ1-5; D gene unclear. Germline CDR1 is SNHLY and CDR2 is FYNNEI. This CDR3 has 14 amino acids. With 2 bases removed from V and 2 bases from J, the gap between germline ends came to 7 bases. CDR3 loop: CASSERRGNQPQHF. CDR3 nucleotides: TGTGCCAGCAGTGAACGGAGGGGCAATCAGCCCCAGCATTTT.

The CDR3 sequence: CASSPIPGTGDEQFF. In DNA form, the CDR3 reads TGTGCCAGCAGCCCTATCCCCGGGACAGGGGACGAGCAGTTCTTC. The genes are TRBV7-9 and TRBJ2-1, with 10 bases lining up with TRBD1. Germline V gene sequence: CDR1 SEHNR, CDR2 FQNEAQ (reference sequence). Trimming at V came to 5 bases and at J to 10 bases, leaving 11 bases not matched to a gene. This CDR3 has 15 residues. Full variable domain (remainder filled in from reference TRBV7-9 and TRBJ2-1): DTGVSQNPRHKITKRGQNVTFRCDPISEHNRLYWYRQTLGQGPEFLTYFQNEAQLEKSRLLSDRFSAERPKGSFSTLEIQRTEQGDSAMYLCASSPIPGTGDEQFFGPGTRLTVL.

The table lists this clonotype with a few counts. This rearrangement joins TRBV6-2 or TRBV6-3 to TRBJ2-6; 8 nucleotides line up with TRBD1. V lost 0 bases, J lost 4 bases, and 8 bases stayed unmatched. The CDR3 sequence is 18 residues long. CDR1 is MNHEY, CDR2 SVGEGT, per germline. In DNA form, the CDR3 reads TGTGCCAGCAGTTACTCTGGGACAGGCAGTACGGGGGCCAACGTCCTGACTTTC. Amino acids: CASSYSGTGSTGANVLTF.

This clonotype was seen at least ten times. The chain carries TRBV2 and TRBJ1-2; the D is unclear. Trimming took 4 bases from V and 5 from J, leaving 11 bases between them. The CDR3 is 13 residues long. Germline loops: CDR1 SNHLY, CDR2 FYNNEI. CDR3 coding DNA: TGTGCCAGCAGTGGGGAAGAGCGTTATGGCTACACCTTC. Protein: CASSGEERYGYTF.

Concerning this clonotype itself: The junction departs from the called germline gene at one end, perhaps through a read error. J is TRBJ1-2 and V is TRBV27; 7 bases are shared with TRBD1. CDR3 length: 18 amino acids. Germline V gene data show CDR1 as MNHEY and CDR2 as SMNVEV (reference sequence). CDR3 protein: CASSKSFGTEFLGYGHTF. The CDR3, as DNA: TGTGCCAGCAGTAAATCGTTCGGGACAGAATTCCTCGGCTATGGCCACACCTTC.

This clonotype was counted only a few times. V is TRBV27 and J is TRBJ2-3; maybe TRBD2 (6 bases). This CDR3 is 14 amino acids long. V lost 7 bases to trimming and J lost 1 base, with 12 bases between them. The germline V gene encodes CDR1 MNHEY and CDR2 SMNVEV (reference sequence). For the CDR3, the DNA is TGTGCCAGCAACCCCCGGAGGGGCACAGATACGCAGTATTTT. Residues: CASNPRRGTDTQYF.

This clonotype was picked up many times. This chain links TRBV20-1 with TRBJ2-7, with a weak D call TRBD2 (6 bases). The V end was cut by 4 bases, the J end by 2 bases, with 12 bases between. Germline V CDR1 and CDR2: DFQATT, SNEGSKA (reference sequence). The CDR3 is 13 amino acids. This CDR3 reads CSATPGVTYEQYF. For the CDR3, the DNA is TGCAGTGCTACCCCGGGAGTAACCTACGAGCAGTACTTC.

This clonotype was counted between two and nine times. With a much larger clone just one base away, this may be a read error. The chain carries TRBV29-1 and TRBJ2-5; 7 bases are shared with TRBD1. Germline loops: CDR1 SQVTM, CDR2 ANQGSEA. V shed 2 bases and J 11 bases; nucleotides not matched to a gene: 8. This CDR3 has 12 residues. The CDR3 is CSVEPPDREQYF. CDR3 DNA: TGCAGCGTTGAACCGCCCGACAGGGAGCAGTACTTC.

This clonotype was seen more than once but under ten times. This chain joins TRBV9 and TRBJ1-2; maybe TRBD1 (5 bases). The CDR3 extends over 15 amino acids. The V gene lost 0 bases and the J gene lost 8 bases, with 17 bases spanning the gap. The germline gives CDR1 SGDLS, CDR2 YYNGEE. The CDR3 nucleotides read TGTGCCAGCAGCGTAGTGGGGGACGCAGGAGGAGGCTACACCTTC. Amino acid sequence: CASSVVGDAGGGYTF. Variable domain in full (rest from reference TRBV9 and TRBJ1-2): DSGVTQTPKHLITATGQRVTLRCSPRSGDLSVYWYQQSLDQGLQFLIQYYNGEERAKGNILERFSAQQFPDLHSELNLSSLELGDSALYFCASSVVGDAGGGYTFGSGTRLTVV.